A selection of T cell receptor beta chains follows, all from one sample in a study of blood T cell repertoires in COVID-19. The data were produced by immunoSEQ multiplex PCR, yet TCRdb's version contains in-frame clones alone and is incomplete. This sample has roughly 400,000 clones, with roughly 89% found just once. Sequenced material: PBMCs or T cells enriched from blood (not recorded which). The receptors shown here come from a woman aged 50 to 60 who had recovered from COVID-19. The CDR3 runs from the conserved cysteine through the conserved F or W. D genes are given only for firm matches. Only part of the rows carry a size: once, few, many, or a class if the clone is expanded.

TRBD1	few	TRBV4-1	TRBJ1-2	TGCGCCAGCAGCCAAGATGAAGAGAGGGGGCGGGGATCCTATGGCTACACCTTC	CASSQDEERGRGSYGYTF
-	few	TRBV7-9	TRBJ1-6	TGTGCCAGCAGCTTAGGGGGGGTGAGGGACCATAATTCACCCCTCCACTTT	CASSLGGVRDHNSPLHF
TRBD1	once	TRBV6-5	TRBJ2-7	TGTGCCAGCAGGAGGTGGGACAGGGGCTCCTACGAGCAGTACTTC	CASRRWDRGSYEQYF
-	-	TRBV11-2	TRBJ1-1	TGTGCCAGCAGCTTAGAATTCTTAGAGGGATCGAACACTGAAGCTTTCTTT	CASSLEFLEGSNTEAFF
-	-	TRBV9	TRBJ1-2	TGTGCCAGCAGCGTAGAGGCCAGGGGAAGCTCTGGCTACACCTTC	CASSVEARGSSGYTF
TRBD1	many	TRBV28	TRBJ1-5	TGTGCCAGCAGTTTAAGGGGGCGCCGGGGCAATCAGCCCCAGCATTTT	CASSLRGRRGNQPQHF
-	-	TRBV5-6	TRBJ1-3	TGTGCCAGCAGCCAAGCGGTGAAGGGTCTTTCTGGAAACACCATATATTTT	CASSQAVKGLSGNTIYF
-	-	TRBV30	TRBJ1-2	TGTGCCTGGAGCTACTTGTCCAGTTCCAGCTCGGCGGTCACCTTC	CAWSYLSSSSSAVTF
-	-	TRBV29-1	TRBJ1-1	TGCAGCGTTAGAGCCCCCCTCCGGGGGGACACTGAAGCTTTCTTT	CSVRAPLRGDTEAFF
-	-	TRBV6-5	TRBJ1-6	TGTGCCAGCATGCCATTTTGGGGGGATCATTCACCCCTCCACTTT	CASMPFWGDHSPLHF
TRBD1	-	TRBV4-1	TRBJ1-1	TGCGCCAGCAGCCAAGATCGGACAGGGGGTAGGACTGAAGCTTTCTTT	CASSQDRTGGRTEAFF
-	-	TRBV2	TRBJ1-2	TGTGCCAGCGTTCGCTATGGCTACACCTTC	CASVRYGYTF
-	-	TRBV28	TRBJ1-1	TGTGCCAGCAGCCCTAAGCTGGGGGCCGTCCCTGAAGCTTTCTTT	CASSPKLGAVPEAFF
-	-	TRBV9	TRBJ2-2	TGTGCCAGCAGCGTAGTGTATGGCAGGGCCCCCGGGGAGCTGTTTTTT	CASSVVYGRAPGELFF
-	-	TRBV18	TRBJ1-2	TGTGCCAGCTCACCACAGACAGGTGATGGCTACACCTTC	CASSPQTGDGYTF
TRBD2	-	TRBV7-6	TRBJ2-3	TGTGCCAGCAGCTCCATAGCGGGGGAGAGCACAGATACGCAGTATTTT	CASSSIAGESTDTQYF